A single T cell receptor (beta chain) is shown here with its context. The data were taken from a study of blood T cell repertoires in COVID-19. The overall study: Samples representing acute and convalescent COVID-19 were sourced from the United States, Italy and Spain. The analysed material was cDNA or gDNA that came from T cells, B-cell-depleted T cells, or PBMCs.

The CDR3 is made up of 17 amino acids. Original processing notes: Quantification of nucleated cells was approximated via reference gene primer amplification. Only in-frame clones appear in the TCRdb table, and some are missing; sequencing was by immunoSEQ multiplex PCR. V and J calls and clone size follow that table, whereas D and trimming were derived from the DNA. Of approximately 210,000 clones in the sample, roughly 81% were seen once. Source material: peripheral blood. The rearrangement uses TRBV12-1 and TRBJ2-1; the D call of TRBD2 is as the table states it, not checked on the DNA. TRBV12-1 is deemed a pseudogene. This clonotype was obtained from a woman aged 50 to 65 with active or convalescent COVID-19. CDR3 sequence reads: CASGKIWGTSGSNEQFF. In DNA, the CDR3 is TGTGCCAGCGGAAAAATTTGGGGGACTAGCGGGAGCAATGAGCAGTTCTTC.